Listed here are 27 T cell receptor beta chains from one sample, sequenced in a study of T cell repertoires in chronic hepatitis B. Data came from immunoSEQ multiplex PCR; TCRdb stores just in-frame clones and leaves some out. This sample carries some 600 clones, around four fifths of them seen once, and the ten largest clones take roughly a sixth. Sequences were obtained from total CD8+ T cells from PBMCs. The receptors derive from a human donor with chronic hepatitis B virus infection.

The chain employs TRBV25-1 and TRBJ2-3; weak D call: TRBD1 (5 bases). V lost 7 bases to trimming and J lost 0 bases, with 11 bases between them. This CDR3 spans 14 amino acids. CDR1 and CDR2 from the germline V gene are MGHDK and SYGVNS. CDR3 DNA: TGTGCCAGCACCATCCAGGGTAGCACAGATACGCAGTATTTT. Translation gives CASTIQGSTDTQYF. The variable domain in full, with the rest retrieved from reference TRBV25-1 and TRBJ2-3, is EADIYQTPRYLVIGTGKKITLECSQTMGHDKMYWYQQDPGMELHLIHYSYGVNSTEKGDLSSESTVSRIRTEHFPLTLESARPSHTSQYLCASTIQGSTDTQYFGPGTRLTVL.

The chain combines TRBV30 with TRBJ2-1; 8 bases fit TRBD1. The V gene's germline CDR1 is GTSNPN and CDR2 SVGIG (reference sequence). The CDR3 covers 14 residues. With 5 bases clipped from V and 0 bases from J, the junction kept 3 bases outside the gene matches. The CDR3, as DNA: TGTGCCTGGCTGGGACAGGACTCCTACAATGAGCAGTTCTTC. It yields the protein CAWLGQDSYNEQFF. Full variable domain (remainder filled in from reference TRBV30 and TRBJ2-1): SQTIHQWPATLVQPVGSPLSLECTVEGTSNPNLYWYRQAAGRGLQLLFYSVGIGQISSEVPQNLSASRPQDRQFILSSKKLLLSDSGFYLCAWLGQDSYNEQFFGPGTRLTVL.

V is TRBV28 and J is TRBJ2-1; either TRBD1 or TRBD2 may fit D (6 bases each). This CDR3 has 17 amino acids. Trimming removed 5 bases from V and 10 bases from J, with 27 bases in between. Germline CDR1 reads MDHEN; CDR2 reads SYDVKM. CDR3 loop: CASSNPVWERGEWEQFF. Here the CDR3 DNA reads TGTGCCAGCAGTAACCCCGTGTGGGAGAGGGGGGAATGGGAGCAGTTCTTC.

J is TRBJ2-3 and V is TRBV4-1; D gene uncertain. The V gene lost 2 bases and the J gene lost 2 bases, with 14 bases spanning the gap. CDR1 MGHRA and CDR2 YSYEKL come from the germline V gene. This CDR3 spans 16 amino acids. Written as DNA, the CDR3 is TGCGCCAGCAGCCAACTGCTCCGGCCTAACACAGATACGCAGTATTTT. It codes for CASSQLLRPNTDTQYF.

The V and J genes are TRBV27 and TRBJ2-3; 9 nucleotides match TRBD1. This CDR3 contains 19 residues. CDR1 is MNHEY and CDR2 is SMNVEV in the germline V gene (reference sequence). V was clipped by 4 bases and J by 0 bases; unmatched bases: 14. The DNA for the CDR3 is TGTGCCAGCAGTTGCCCGGGACAGGGAGCTACAATAAGCACAGATACGCAGTATTTT. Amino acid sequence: CASSCPGQGATISTDTQYF.

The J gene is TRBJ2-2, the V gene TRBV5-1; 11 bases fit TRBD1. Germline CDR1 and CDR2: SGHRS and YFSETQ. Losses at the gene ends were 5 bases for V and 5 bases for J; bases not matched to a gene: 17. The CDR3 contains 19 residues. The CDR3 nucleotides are TGCGCCAGCAGTCCATTTCAGGACAGGGGGCGATCAAGGACCGGGGAGCTGTTTTTT. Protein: CASSPFQDRGRSRTGELFF.

CDR3 amino acids: CASSLELTGPKNIQYF. The DNA of the CDR3 is TGTGCCAGCAGCTTAGAGTTGACAGGGCCCAAAAACATTCAGTACTTC. This chain joins TRBV11-2 and TRBJ2-4; 7 bases align to TRBD1. The CDR3 runs 16 residues. The germline gives CDR1 SGHAT, CDR2 FQNNGV. Trimming cost V 0 bases and J 2 bases; bases outside gene matches: 4. Supplemented by reference TRBV11-2 and TRBJ2-4, the full variable domain reads EAGVAQSPRYKIIEKRQSVAFWCNPISGHATLYWYQQILGQGPKLLIQFQNNGVVDDSQLPKDRFSAERLKGVDSTLKIQPAKLEDSAVYLCASSLELTGPKNIQYFGAGTRLSVL.

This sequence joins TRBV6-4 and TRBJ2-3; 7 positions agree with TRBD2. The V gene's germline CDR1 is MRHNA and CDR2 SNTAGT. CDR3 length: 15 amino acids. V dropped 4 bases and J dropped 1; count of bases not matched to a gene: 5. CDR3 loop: CASSATSDGTDTQYF. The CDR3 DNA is TGTGCCAGCAGTGCAACTAGCGATGGCACAGATACGCAGTATTTT.

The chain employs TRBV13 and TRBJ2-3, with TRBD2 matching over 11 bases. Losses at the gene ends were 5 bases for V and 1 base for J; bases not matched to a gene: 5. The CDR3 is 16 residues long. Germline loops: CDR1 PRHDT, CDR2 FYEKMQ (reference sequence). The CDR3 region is CASSPQLAGGTDTQYF. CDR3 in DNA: TGTGCCAGCAGCCCGCAACTAGCGGGAGGCACAGATACGCAGTATTTT.

The CDR3 region has the DNA TGCGCCAGCAGCCAAGGATCGTCTCTGGATACGCAGTATTTT. It specifies CASSQGSSLDTQYF. This chain uses TRBV4-1 with TRBJ2-3; D not certain. Germline V gene sequence: CDR1 MGHRA, CDR2 YSYEKL. CDR3 length: 14 amino acids. Between the trimmed V and J ends, which lost 1 base and 6 bases, there was a span of 11 bases.

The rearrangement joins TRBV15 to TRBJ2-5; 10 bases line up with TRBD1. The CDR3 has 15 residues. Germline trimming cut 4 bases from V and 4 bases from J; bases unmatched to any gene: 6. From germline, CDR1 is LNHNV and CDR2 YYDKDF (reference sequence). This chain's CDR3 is CATSIGQGESETQYF. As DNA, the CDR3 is TGTGCCACCAGCATTGGACAGGGGGAATCAGAGACCCAGTACTTC.

CDR3 in DNA: TGCGCCAGCAGCTTGGTGGGGGGTCCGGGCACAGATACGCAGTATTTT. This sequence encodes CASSLVGGPGTDTQYF. The chain uses TRBV5-1 and TRBJ2-3; weak D call: TRBD2 (6 bases). Trimming cost V 0 bases and J 1 base, with 12 bases left between them. The germline gives CDR1 SGHRS, CDR2 YFSETQ. This CDR3 is built from 16 residues.

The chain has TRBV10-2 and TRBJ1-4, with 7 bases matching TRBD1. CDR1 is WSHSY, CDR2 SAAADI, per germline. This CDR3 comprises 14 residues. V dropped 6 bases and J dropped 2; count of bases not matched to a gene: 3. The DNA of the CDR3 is TGCGCCAGCAGGACAGGGTTTACTAATGAAAAACTGTTTTTT. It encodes CASRTGFTNEKLFF.

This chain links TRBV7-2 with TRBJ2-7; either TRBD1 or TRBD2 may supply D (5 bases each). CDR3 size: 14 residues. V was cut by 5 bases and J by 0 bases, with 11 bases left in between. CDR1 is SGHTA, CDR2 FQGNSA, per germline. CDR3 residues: CASSLGTASYEQYF. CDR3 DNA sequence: TGTGCCAGCAGCCTTGGGACCGCCTCCTACGAGCAGTACTTC.

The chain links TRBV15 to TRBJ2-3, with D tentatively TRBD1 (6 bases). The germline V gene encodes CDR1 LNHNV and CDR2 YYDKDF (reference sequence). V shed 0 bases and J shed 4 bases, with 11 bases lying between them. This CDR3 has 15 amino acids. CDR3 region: CATSRDNTGSDTQYF. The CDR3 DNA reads TGTGCCACCAGCAGAGATAACACAGGGTCAGATACGCAGTATTTT. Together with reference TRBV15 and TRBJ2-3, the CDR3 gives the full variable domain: DAMVIQNPRYQVTQFGKPVTLSCSQTLNHNVMYWYQQKSSQAPKLLFHYYDKDFNNEADTPDNFQSRRPNTSFCFLDIRSPGLGDTAMYLCATSRDNTGSDTQYFGPGTRLTVL.

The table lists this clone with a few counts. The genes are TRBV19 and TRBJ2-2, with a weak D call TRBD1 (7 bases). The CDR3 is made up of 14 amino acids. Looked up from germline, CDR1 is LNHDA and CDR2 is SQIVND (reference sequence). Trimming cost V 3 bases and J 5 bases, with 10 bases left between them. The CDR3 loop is CASSMAGGTGELFF. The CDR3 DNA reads TGTGCCAGTAGTATGGCAGGGGGGACCGGGGAGCTGTTTTTT.

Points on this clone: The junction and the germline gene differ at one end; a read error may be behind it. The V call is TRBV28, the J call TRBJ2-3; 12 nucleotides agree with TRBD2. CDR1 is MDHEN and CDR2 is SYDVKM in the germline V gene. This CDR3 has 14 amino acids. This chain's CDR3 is CACRTSGDTDTQYF. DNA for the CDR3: TGTGCCTGCAGGACTAGCGGGGACACAGATACGCAGTATTTT.

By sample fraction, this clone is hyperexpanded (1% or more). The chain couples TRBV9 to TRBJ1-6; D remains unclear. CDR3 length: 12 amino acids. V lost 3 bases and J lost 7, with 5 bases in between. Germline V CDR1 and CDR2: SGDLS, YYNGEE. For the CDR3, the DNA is TGTGCCAGCAGCGCTTCGAATTCACCCCTCCACTTT. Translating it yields CASSASNSPLHF.

CDR3 sequence reads: CASLTRDRVHEQYF. The CDR3 nucleotides read TGTGCCAGCTTGACTCGGGACAGGGTTCACGAGCAGTACTTC. The chain links TRBV2 to TRBJ2-7; TRBD1 matches at 9 bases. V dropped 8 bases and J dropped 5; count of bases not matched to a gene: 10. Germline lookup yields CDR1 SNHLY and CDR2 FYNNEI. The CDR3 is 14 amino acids.

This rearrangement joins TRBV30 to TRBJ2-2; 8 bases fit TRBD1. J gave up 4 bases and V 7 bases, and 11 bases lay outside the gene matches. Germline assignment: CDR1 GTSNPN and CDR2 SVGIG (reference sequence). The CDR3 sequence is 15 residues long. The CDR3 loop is CASNRGVMVTGELFF. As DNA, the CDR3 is TGTGCCTCAAACAGGGGGGTGATGGTCACCGGGGAGCTGTTTTTT.

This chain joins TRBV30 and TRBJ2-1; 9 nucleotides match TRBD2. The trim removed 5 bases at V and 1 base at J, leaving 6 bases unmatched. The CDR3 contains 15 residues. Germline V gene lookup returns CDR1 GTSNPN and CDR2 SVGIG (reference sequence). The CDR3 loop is CAWRQTSGSYNEQFF. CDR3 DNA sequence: TGTGCCTGGCGCCAGACTAGCGGTTCCTACAATGAGCAGTTCTTC.

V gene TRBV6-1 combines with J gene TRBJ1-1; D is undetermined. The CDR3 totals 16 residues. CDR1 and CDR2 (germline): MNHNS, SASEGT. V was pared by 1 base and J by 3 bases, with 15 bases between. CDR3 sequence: CASSEGPTGSDTEAFF. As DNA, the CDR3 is TGTGCCAGCAGTGAAGGACCGACCGGGTCGGACACTGAAGCTTTCTTT.

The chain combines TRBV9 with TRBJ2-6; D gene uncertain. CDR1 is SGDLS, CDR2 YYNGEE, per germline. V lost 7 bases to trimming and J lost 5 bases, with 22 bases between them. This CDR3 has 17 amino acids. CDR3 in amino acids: CASLFRLKQSRANVLTF. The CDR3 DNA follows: TGTGCCAGCCTGTTTAGGCTCAAACAAAGTCGGGCCAACGTCCTGACTTTC.

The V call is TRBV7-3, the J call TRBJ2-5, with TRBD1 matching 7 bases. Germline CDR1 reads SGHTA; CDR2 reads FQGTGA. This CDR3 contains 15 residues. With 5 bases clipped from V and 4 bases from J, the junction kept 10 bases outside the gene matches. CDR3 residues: CASSTNPGGGETQYF. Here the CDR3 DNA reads TGTGCCAGCAGCACTAATCCAGGGGGTGGAGAGACCCAGTACTTC.

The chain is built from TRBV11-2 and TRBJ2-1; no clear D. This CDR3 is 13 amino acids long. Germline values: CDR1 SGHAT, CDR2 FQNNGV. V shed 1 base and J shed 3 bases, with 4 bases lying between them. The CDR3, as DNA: TGTGCCAGCAGCTTAGGCATCTACAATGAGCAGTTCTTC. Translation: CASSLGIYNEQFF.

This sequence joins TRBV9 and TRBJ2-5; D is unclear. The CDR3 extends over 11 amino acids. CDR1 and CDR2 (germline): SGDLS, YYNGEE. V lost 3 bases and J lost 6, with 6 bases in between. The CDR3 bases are TGTGCCAGCAGCGACAGCAAGACCCAGTACTTC. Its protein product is CASSDSKTQYF.

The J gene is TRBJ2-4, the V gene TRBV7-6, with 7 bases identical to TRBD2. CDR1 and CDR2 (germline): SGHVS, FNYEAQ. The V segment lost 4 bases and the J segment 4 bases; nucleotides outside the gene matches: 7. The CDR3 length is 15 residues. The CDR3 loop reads CASSSPGEGKNIQYF. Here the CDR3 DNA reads TGTGCCAGCAGCTCCCCCGGGGAGGGGAAAAACATTCAGTACTTC. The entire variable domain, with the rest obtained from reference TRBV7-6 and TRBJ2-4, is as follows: GAGVSQSPRYKVTKRGQDVALRCDPISGHVSLYWYRQALGQGPEFLTYFNYEAQQDKSGLPNDRFSAERPEGSISTLTIQRTEQRDSAMYRCASSSPGEGKNIQYFGAGTRLSVL.